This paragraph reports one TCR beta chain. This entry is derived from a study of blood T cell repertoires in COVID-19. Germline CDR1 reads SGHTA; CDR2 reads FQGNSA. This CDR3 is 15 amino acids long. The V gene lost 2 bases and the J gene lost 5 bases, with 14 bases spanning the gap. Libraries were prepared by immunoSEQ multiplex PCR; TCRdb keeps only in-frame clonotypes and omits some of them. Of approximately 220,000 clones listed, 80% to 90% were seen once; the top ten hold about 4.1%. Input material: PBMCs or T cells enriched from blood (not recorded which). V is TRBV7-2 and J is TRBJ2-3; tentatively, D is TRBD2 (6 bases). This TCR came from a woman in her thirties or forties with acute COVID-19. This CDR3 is CASSLQRGGLDTQYF. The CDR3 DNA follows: TGTGCCAGCAGCTTACAGCGCGGAGGGTTAGATACGCAGTATTTT.